This TCR beta chain appears in the sequencing data of a study of blood T cell repertoires in COVID-19. The overall study: In Cohort 3, a recovered donor had either two negative PCRs, clearance, or symptom resolution.

Trimming cost V 0 bases and J 5 bases, with 10 bases left between them. Germline V gene data show CDR1 as SGHTA and CDR2 as FQGTGA. This CDR3 has 14 amino acids. The protocol was immunoSEQ multiplex PCR, while the TCRdb copy is restricted to in-frame clones and leaves out a portion. This table holds roughly 340,000 clones, about 89% found once. Enrolled through a virtual design, the participants were between roughly 18 and 90 years of age and came from some 26 US areas. Researchers sorted participants into cohorts using their self-reported clinical history. Sequenced sample: PBMCs or T cells enriched from blood (not recorded which). V is TRBV7-3 and J is TRBJ2-5, with D uncertain. The source is a man in his forties in a cohort exposed to, infected with or recovered from COVID-19 (not recorded which). DNA of the CDR3: TGTGCCAGCAGCTTAACCCCAGGAACGGAGACCCAGTACTTC. Translation gives CASSLTPGTETQYF.